This T cell receptor beta chain was sequenced during a study of beta chain features in type 1 diabetes. Study information: Similarity in age, gender and cell yields was seen between patients and healthy donors. Study outcomes and limitations: TCRB rearrangement may or may not be influenced by HLA type; here this remained unresolved. In all four CD4+ subsets, TCRB CDR3 length was significantly, moderately reduced in type 1 diabetes.

Sequenced material consisted of expressed TCRB transcripts (all of the isolated RNA was reverse transcribed). Data came from immunoSEQ multiplex PCR; TCRdb stores just in-frame clones and leaves some out. The repertoire has more than 300,000 clones, roughly 8.8% of them found once; the top ten carry approximately 1%. Concerning this clone: Its antigen remains unidentified.

This CDR3 is built from 10 residues. The V and J ends lost 11 bases and 5 bases respectively, with 9 bases between them. CDR1 and CDR2 (germline): MNHNS, SASEGT. Staining for CD45RO/CCR7/CD25/CD127/CD95/CD27 allowed sorting of CD4+ naive, central memory, regulatory and stem cell-like memory cells. The clonotype comes from a man aged 30-40 years with type 1 diabetes. V usage is TRBV6-1 and J usage is TRBJ1-2, with TRBD1 as a possible D gene (5 bases). The sequenced material came from central memory CD4+ T cells from blood. The CDR3 loop is CAAGQYGYTF. Here the CDR3 DNA reads TGTGCCGCGGGGCAGTATGGCTACACCTTC.